The sequence of this T cell receptor beta chain was determined in a study of T cells in Graves' hyperthyroidism and ophthalmopathy. RNA transcripts provided the source from which TCR beta CDR3 regions were amplified. TCR CDR3 underwent first-round RT-PCR with the HTBI primer set. MiXCR was run by TCRdb on the multiplex PCR reads, yielding one entry per CDR3 protein. The data show 450,000 to 550,000 distinct CDR3 sequences, approximately 25% seen once. Study-wide points: Most thyroid-expanded clonotypes above 0.001 were also found in blood.

V gave up 6 bases and J gave up 0 bases, with 11 bases separating them. The CDR3 runs to 14 residues. CDR1 and CDR2 (germline): MNHNS, SASEGT. This clonotype occurred many times. Its specificity is unknown. The sequenced material came from blood. The gene calls are TRBV6-1 and TRBJ1-2; D might be TRBD1 (6 bases). The sequence came from a woman between 25 and 40 years old with Graves' ophthalmopathy. The CDR3, as DNA: TGTGCCAGCAGACGAGGACAGACTAACTATGGCTACACCTTC. As protein: CASRRGQTNYGYTF.